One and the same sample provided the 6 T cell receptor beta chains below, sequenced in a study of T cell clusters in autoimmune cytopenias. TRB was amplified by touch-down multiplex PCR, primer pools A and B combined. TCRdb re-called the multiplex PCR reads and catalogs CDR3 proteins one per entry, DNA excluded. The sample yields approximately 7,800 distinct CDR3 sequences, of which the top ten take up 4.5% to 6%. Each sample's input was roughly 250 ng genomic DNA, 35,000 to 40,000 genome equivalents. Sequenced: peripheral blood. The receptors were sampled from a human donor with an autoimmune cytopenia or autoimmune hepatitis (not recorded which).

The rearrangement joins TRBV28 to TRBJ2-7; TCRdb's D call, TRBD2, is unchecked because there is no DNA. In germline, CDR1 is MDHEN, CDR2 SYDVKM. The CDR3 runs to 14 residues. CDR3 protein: CASTAGAPPYEQYF.

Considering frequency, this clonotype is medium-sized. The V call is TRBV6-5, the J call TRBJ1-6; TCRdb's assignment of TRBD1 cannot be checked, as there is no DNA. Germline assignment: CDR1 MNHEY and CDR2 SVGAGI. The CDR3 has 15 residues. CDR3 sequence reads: CASNKGESYNSPLHF.

This chain's CDR3 is CASSLGGAEGTQYF. The rearrangement joins TRBV5-1 to TRBJ2-5; TCRdb lists TRBD2, though no DNA is available to test this call. Per the germline V gene, CDR1 is SGHRS and CDR2 is YFSETQ. This CDR3 contains 14 residues.

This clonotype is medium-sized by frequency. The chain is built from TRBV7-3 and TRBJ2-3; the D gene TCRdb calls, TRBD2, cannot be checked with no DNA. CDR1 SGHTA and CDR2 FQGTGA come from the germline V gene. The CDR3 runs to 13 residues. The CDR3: CASSLWGGDTQYF.

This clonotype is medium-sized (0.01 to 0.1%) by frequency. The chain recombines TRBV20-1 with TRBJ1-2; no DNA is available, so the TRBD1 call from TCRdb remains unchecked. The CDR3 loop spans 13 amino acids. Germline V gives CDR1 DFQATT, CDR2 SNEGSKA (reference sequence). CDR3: CSAASQGSYGYTF.

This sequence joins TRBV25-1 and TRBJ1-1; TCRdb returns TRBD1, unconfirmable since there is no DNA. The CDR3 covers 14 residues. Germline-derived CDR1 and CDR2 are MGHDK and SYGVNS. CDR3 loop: CASSEGLGGTEAFF.